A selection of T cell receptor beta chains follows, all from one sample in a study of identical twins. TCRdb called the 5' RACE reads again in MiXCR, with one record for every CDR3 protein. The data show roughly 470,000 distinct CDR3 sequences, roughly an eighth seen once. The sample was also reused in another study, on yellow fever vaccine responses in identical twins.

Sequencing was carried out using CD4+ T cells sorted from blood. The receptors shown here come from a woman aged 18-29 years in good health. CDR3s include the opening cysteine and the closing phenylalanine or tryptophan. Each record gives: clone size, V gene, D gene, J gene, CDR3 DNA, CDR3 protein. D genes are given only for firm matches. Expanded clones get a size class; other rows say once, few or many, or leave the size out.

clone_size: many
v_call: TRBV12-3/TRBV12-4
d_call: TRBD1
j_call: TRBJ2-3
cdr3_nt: TGTGCCAGCAGTTTGGGACAGCCGTTTGATACGCAGTATTTT
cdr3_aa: CASSLGQPFDTQYF

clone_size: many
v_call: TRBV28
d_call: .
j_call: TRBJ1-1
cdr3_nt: TGTGCCAGCAGTCTGCCTGGGGGGGCGAACACTGAAGCTTTCTTT
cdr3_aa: CASSLPGGANTEAFF

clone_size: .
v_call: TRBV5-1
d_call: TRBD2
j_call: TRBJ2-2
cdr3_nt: TGCGCCAGCAGCTTGGCACCGGGACTAGCGAACACCGGGGAGCTGTTTTTT
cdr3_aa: CASSLAPGLANTGELFF

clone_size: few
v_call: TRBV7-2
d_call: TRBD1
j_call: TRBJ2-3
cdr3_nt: TGTGCCACCCGCCGGGACAGGGGCTTAGATACGCAGTATTTT
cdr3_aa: CATRRDRGLDTQYF

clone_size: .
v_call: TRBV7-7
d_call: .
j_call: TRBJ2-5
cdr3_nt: TGTGCTAGCAGCAAAGATCACAGTGCCCAAGAGACCCAGTACTTC
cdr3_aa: CASSKDHSAQETQYF

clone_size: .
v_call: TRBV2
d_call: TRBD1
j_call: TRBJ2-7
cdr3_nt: TGTGCCAGCAGTACCGGACAGGGCGCTCCCTACGAGCAGTACTTC
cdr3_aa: CASSTGQGAPYEQYF

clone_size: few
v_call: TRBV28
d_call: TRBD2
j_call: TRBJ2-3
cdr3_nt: TGTGCCAGCTCTCTCCTTGACGAAAAACTAGCGACAGATACGCAGTATTTT
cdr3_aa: CASSLLDEKLATDTQYF

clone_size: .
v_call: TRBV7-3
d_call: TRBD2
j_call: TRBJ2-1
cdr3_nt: TGTGCCAGCAGCTCCTCAGGGCTGACTAGCGGGGGGTCGCGGTTCTTC
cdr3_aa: CASSSSGLTSGGSRFF

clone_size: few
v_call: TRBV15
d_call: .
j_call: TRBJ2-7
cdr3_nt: TGTGCCACCGAGGACTCTACCTACGAGCAGTACTTC
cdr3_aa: CATEDSTYEQYF

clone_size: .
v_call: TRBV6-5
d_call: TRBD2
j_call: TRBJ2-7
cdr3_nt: TGTGCCAGCAGTTACGGGGGGACTAGCGGGAGTTACGAGCAGTACTTC
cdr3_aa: CASSYGGTSGSYEQYF

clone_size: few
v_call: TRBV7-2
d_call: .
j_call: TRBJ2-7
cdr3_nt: TGTGCCAGCAGCTTAGCGTCAAGGGCTCACCTCCTCCTCGAGCAGTACTTC
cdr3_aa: CASSLASRAHLLLEQYF

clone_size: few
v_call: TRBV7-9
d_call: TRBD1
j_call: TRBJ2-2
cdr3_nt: TGTGCCAGCAGCCGGGACAGACGAAACACCGGGGAGCTGTTTTTT
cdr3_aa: CASSRDRRNTGELFF

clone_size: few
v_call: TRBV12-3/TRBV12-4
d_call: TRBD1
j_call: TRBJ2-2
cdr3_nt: TGTGCCAGCAGCCGACAGGGGAAGGGCACCGGGGAGCTGTTTTTT
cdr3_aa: CASSRQGKGTGELFF

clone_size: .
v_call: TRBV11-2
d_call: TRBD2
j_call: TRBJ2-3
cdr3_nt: TGTGCCAGCAGCCCCGGACTAGCGGGATTGGTAGATACGCAGTATTTT
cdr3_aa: CASSPGLAGLVDTQYF

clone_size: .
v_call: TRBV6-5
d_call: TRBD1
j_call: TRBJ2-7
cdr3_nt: TGTGCCAGCAGTTACGGTCAGGGGGCGGAAGGCGAGCAGTACTTC
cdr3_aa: CASSYGQGAEGEQYF

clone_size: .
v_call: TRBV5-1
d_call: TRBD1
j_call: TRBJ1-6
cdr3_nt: TGCGCCAGCAGCACTTCGGACAGGGGGGCTTCTAATTCACCCCTCCACTTT
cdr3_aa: CASSTSDRGASNSPLHF

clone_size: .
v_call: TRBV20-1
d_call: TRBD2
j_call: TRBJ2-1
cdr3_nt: TGCAGTGCTAGAGATGCTGGCGGGGGGAGCTCCTACAATGAGCAGTTCTTC
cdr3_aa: CSARDAGGGSSYNEQFF

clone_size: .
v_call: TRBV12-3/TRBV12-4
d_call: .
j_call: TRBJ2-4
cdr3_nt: TGTGCCAGCAGCTCCACAAGAAACATTCAGTACTTC
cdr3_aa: CASSSTRNIQYF

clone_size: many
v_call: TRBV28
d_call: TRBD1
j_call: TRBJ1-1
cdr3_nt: TGTGCCAGCACCCTAACAGGGGCGGTCACTGAAGCTTTCTTT
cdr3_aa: CASTLTGAVTEAFF

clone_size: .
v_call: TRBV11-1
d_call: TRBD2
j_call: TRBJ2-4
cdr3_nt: TGTGCCAGCAGCATATACCCGGGACTAGCGGCTGACAAAAACATTCAGTACTTC
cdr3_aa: CASSIYPGLAADKNIQYF

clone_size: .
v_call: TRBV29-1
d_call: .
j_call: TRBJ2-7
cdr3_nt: TGCAGCGTTGAAGGGATAGTCCCCTACGAGCAGTACTTC
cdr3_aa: CSVEGIVPYEQYF

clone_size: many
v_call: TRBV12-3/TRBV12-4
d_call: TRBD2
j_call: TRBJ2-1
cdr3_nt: TGTGCCAGCAGTTTTAGGGCTAGCGGGAGTTTCGATGAGCAGTTCTTC
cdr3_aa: CASSFRASGSFDEQFF

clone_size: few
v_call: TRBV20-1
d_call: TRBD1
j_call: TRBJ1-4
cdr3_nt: TGCAGTGCTAGACGTCAGGGGGCTTACCTTGAAAAACTGTTTTTT
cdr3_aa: CSARRQGAYLEKLFF

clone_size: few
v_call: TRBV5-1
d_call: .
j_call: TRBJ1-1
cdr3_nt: TGCGCCAGCAGCTTGGGGTCAGGAGATCTTCAAGCTTTCTTT
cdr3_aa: CASSLGSGDLQAFF

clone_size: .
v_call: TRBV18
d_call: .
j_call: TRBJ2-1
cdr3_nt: TGTGCCAGCTCACCACCATCCGGGAAAATCTACAATGAGCAGTTCTTC
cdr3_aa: CASSPPSGKIYNEQFF

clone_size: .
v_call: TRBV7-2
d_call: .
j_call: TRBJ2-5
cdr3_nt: TGTGCCAGCAGCGCACAAGGGACAAACCAAGAGACCCAGTACTTC
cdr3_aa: CASSAQGTNQETQYF

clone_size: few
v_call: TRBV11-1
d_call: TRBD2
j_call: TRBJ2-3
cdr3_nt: TGTGCCAGCACCCCTTTACCCCTAGCGGGAGGGCCTTCCAATACAGATACGCAGTATTTT
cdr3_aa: CASTPLPLAGGPSNTDTQYF

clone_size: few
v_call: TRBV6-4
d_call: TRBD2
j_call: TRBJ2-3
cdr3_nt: TGTGCCAGCAGTGATCACCCTAGCGGGAGTACGCAGTATTTT
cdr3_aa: CASSDHPSGSTQYF

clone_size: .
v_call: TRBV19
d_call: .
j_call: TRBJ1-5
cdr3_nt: TGTGCCAGTAACTCCGGCCAGGCCTATCAGCCCCAGCATTTT
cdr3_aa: CASNSGQAYQPQHF

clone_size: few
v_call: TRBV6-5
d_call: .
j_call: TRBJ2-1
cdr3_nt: TGTGCCAGCAGTTACTCTGCGGGTCACAATGAGCAGTTCTTC
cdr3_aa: CASSYSAGHNEQFF